What follows are 14 T cell receptor beta chains derived from one specimen sequenced in a study of blood T cell repertoires in COVID-19. Generated by immunoSEQ multiplex PCR, the TCRdb table keeps only in-frame clones and is missing some. The data hold 380,000 or so clones, with around 92% observed a single time. Material: peripheral blood. Receptors were obtained from a man in his forties with acute or convalescent COVID-19.

The V call is TRBV19, the J call TRBJ2-2; D perhaps matches TRBD1 (6 bases). This CDR3 is built from 15 residues. V lost 5 bases, J lost 4 bases, and 14 bases lay in between. The germline CDR1 and CDR2 sequences are LNHDA and SQIVND (reference sequence). The CDR3 is CASSARAQGTGELFF. The CDR3 DNA reads TGTGCCAGTAGTGCCCGGGCACAGGGCACCGGGGAGCTGTTTTTT.

The chain carries TRBV7-9 and TRBJ2-7; 9 nucleotides align to TRBD1. CDR1 SEHNR and CDR2 FQNEAQ come from the germline V gene (reference sequence). The CDR3 spans 15 residues. The trim removed 5 bases at V and 0 bases at J, leaving 5 bases unmatched. CDR3 nucleotide sequence: TGTGCCAGCAGCCTCGGGACAGGGCCCTCCTACGAGCAGTACTTC. Encoded protein: CASSLGTGPSYEQYF.

The chain joins TRBV9 to TRBJ1-1; D possibly corresponds to TRBD1 (5 bases). CDR1 is SGDLS and CDR2 is YYNGEE in the germline V gene. Trimming shortened V by 0 bases and J by 0 bases, and 6 bases separated the two germline ends. The CDR3 loop spans 14 amino acids. CDR3 coding DNA: TGTGCCAGCAGCGTAGGGACAATGAACACTGAAGCTTTCTTT. Protein: CASSVGTMNTEAFF.

CDR3 protein: CASSFTSGIGFEQYF. The CDR3 DNA reads as TGTGCCAGCAGTTTCACTAGCGGGATTGGGTTCGAGCAGTACTTC. The chain couples TRBV27 to TRBJ2-7; TRBD2 agrees at 10 bases. CDR1 is MNHEY and CDR2 is SMNVEV in the germline V gene (reference sequence). V was clipped by 3 bases and J by 6 bases; unmatched bases: 8. This CDR3 is 15 amino acids long.

The chain uses TRBV4-1 and TRBJ2-7; 11 bases are a match to TRBD2. The CDR3 sequence is 19 residues long. The germline V gene has CDR1 MGHRA and CDR2 YSYEKL. The V gene end was trimmed by 0 bases and the J gene end by 0 bases; junction bases not matched to a gene: 10. The CDR3 is CASSQEDPGLAEVSYEQYF. Written as DNA, the CDR3 is TGCGCCAGCAGCCAAGAGGATCCGGGACTAGCGGAGGTCTCCTACGAGCAGTACTTC.

V is TRBV24-1 and J is TRBJ1-2, with D possibly matching TRBD1 (6 bases). CDR3 length: 16 residues. V lost 2 bases and J 4 bases, leaving 16 bases between the germline ends. The germline V gene encodes CDR1 KGHDR and CDR2 SFDVKD. CDR3 in amino acids: CATSDSETGLGYGYTF. The CDR3 region has the DNA TGTGCCACCAGTGATTCGGAGACAGGCCTAGGCTATGGCTACACCTTC.

Concerning this clone: In the same sample, other DNA sequences code for this CDR3. The V and J genes are TRBV18 and TRBJ2-7; D perhaps matches TRBD2 (5 bases). Trimming removed 1 base from V and 2 bases from J, with 6 bases in between. This CDR3 has 13 residues. Germline V lookup: CDR1 KGHSH, CDR2 LQKENI. This CDR3 is CASSPRTAYEQYF. The CDR3 coding sequence is TGTGCCAGCTCACCACGGACTGCCTACGAGCAGTACTTC.

This clone was seen a single time. The V call is TRBV11-2, the J call TRBJ2-1; 9 bases align to TRBD1. The germline gives CDR1 SGHAT, CDR2 FQNNGV. This CDR3 comprises 15 residues. The ends lost 4 bases at V and 5 bases at J; junction bases unmatched: 6. For the CDR3, the DNA is TGTGCCAGCAGCTCGGGACAGGGAATCCACAATGAGCAGTTCTTC. Encoded protein: CASSSGQGIHNEQFF.

V and J are TRBV7-9 and TRBJ1-2; D not certain. There are 15 residues in the CDR3. The ends were cut back, 5 bases at V and 4 bases at J, with 17 bases in the middle. The germline CDR1 and CDR2 sequences are SEHNR and FQNEAQ (reference sequence). In nucleotides, the CDR3 is TGTGCCAGCAGCCCAAGTTCACACCCCACCTATGGCTACACCTTC. Translation: CASSPSSHPTYGYTF.

The rearrangement links TRBV30 to TRBJ2-7; TRBD2 matches 9 bases. Germline trimming cut 0 bases from V and 3 bases from J; bases unmatched to any gene: 3. The CDR3 contains 14 residues. CDR1 GTSNPN and CDR2 SVGIG come from the germline V gene (reference sequence). The CDR3 nucleotides are TGTGCCTGGAGTGTACCAGCGGGAGGCTACGAGCAGTACTTC. This codes for CAWSVPAGGYEQYF.

V usage is TRBV15 and J usage is TRBJ2-7; 7 bases agree with TRBD1. Germline CDR1 and CDR2: LNHNV and YYDKDF (reference sequence). CDR3 length: 14 amino acids. With 2 bases clipped from V and 5 bases from J, the junction kept 6 bases outside the gene matches. The CDR3 loop is CATSRRDRVHEQYF. CDR3 nucleotides: TGTGCCACCAGCAGACGAGACAGGGTTCACGAGCAGTACTTC.

The chain employs TRBV4-2 and TRBJ1-2; D is unclear. Trimming took 4 bases from V and 3 from J, leaving 15 bases between them. This CDR3 comprises 15 residues. Germline V gene data show CDR1 as LGHNA and CDR2 as YNFKEQ. The CDR3 nucleotides are TGTGCCAGCAGCCCCGGTGAGGGTTTCGACTATGGCTACACCTTC. As protein: CASSPGEGFDYGYTF.

The chain carries TRBV30 and TRBJ2-7, with a tentative D call TRBD1 (6 bases). CDR3 length: 11 amino acids. Trimming stripped 3 bases from V and 5 bases from J, with 8 bases between. The germline V gene encodes CDR1 GTSNPN and CDR2 SVGIG (reference sequence). The CDR3 DNA follows: TGTGCCTGGAGCAGGGGCCACGAGCAGTACTTC. Translating it yields CAWSRGHEQYF.

V is TRBV19 and J is TRBJ1-1; a possible D gene is TRBD1 (5 bases). V was pared by 11 bases and J by 0 bases, with 16 bases between. The CDR3 has 14 residues. Germline values: CDR1 LNHDA, CDR2 SQIVND (reference sequence). CDR3 coding DNA: TGTGCCTGCCTGGGGGGAGTATTGAACACTGAAGCTTTCTTT. Translation: CACLGGVLNTEAFF.